The 3 T cell receptor beta chains below all came from one sample that was sequenced in a study of shared clonotypes between healthy human individuals. Profiled with immunoSEQ multiplex PCR; TCRdb holds only in-frame clones, not every one. The sample includes some 1.4 million clones, approximately 96% seen only once; the top ten take over 1%. The sample consisted of naive CD4+ T cells sorted from blood. Subset: CD45RA+ positively selected. These receptors were taken from a man aged 25 to 40 in good health.

The chain is built from TRBV5-1 and TRBJ2-1, with TRBD1 as a possible D gene (6 bases). This CDR3 comprises 14 residues. V was pared by 4 bases and J by 0 bases, with 8 bases between. Per germline, CDR1 SGHRS and CDR2 YFSETQ. The CDR3 nucleotides are TGCGCCAGCAGCGAGGACAGCTCCTACAATGAGCAGTTCTTC. Its translation: CASSEDSSYNEQFF. Combining the CDR3 with reference TRBV5-1 and TRBJ2-1 gives the whole variable domain KAGVTQTPRYLIKTRGQQVTLSCSPISGHRSVSWYQQTPGQGLQFLFEYFSETQRNKGNFPGRFSGRQFSNSRSEMNVSTLELGDSALYLCASSEDSSYNEQFFGPGTRLTVL.

The chain links TRBV7-2 to TRBJ2-3; D is unresolved. CDR1 is SGHTA and CDR2 is FQGNSA in the germline V gene. This CDR3 contains 14 residues. V lost 4 bases, J lost 2 bases, and 10 bases lay in between. For the CDR3, the DNA is TGTGCCAGCAGCTCCCGGGTTATCACAGATACGCAGTATTTT. Its protein product is CASSSRVITDTQYF.

CDR3 sequence: CASSSNLRVLPSEAFF. The CDR3 DNA reads TGTGCCAGCAGCTCAAACCTCCGGGTCCTTCCCTCTGAAGCTTTCTTT. This chain connects TRBV7-9 to TRBJ1-1; D gene uncertain. V lost 4 bases and J lost 6, with 21 bases in between. Germline V gene lookup returns CDR1 SEHNR and CDR2 FQNEAQ (reference sequence). The CDR3 length is 16 residues.